This T cell receptor (beta chain) was captured in a study of kidney transplant recipient with SARS-CoV-2 infection. This CDR3 spans 17 amino acids. V was cut by 3 bases and J by 8 bases, with 23 bases left in between. CDR1 and CDR2 (germline): MNHEY, SMNVEV (reference sequence). Using its own MiXCR run on the reads, TCRdb lists one record per CDR3 protein. The sample lists some 220,000 distinct CDR3 sequences; around 26% were seen once. This clonotype showed up many times. The clonotype originates from a male patient in his thirties who had COVID-19 and was a kidney transplant recipient. The graft donor may be the source of some T cells. The chain has TRBV27 and TRBJ2-1; no clear D gene. Source: a blood sample, taken at baseline and on day 111 from a kidney transplant recipient. CDR3 sequence: CASSLLRRSSSIYEQFF. The CDR3 bases are TGTGCCAGCAGTTTGTTACGGCGATCCTCCTCTATCTATGAGCAGTTCTTC.